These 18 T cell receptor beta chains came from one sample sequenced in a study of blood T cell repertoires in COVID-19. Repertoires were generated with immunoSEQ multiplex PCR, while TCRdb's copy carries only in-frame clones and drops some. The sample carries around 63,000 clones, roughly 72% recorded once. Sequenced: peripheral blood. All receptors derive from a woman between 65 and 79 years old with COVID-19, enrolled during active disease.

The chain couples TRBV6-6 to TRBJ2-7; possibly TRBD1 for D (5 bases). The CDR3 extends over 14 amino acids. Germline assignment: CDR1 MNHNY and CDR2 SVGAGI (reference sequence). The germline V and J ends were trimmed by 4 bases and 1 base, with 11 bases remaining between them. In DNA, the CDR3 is TGTGCCAGCAGTTCCCCAGGGCCATCCTACGAGCAGTACTTC. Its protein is CASSSPGPSYEQYF.

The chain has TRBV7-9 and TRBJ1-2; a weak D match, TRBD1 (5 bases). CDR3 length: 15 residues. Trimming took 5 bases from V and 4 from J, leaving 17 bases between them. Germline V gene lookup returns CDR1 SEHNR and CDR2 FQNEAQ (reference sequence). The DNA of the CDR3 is TGTGCCAGCAGCCTAGGGGCCAGGGTAACCTATGGCTACACCTTC. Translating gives CASSLGARVTYGYTF.

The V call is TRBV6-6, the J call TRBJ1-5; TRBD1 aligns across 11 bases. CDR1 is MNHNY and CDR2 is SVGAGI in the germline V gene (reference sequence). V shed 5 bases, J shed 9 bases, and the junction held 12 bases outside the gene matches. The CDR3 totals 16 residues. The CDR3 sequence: CASSPPGQGGSGPQHF. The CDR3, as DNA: TGTGCCAGCAGTCCACCGGGACAGGGGGGATCTGGGCCCCAGCATTTT.

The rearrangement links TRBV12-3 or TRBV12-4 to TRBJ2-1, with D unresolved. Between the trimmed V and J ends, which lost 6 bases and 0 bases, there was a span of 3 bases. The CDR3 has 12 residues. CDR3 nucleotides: TGTGCCAGCAGCCTCTCCTACAATGAGCAGTTCTTC. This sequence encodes CASSLSYNEQFF.

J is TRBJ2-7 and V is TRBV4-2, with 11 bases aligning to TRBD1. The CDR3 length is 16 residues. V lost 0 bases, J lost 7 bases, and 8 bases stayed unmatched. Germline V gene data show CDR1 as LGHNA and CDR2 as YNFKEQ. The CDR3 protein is CASSQDLGQGAREQYF. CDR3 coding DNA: TGTGCCAGCAGCCAAGATCTAGGACAGGGGGCACGAGAGCAGTACTTC.

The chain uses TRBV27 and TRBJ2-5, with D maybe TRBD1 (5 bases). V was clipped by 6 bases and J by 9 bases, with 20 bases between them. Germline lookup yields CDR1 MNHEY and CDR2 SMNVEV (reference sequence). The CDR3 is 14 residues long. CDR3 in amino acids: CASSTGGPRVAQYF. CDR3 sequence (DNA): TGTGCCAGCAGCACAGGCGGCCCCCGGGTGGCCCAGTACTTC.

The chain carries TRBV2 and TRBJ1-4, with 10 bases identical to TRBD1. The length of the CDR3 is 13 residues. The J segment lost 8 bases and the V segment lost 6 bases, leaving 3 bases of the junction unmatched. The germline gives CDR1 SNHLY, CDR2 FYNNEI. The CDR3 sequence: CASRGQGREKLFF. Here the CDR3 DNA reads TGTGCCAGCAGGGGACAGGGGAGGGAAAAACTGTTTTTT.

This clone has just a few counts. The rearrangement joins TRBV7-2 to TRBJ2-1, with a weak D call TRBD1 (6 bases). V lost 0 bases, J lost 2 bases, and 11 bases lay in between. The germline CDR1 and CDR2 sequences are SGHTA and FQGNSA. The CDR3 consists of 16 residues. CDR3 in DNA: TGTGCCAGCAGCTTAGCACAGGGCCTTCCCTACAATGAGCAGTTCTTC. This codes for CASSLAQGLPYNEQFF.

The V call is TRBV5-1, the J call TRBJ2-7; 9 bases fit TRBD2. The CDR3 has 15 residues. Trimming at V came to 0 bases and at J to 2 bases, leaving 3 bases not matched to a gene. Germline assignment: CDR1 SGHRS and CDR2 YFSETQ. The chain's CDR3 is CASSLAGGGAYEQYF. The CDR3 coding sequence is TGCGCCAGCAGCTTGGCCGGCGGGGGGGCCTACGAGCAGTACTTC. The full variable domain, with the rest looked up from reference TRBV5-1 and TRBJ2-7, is KAGVTQTPRYLIKTRGQQVTLSCSPISGHRSVSWYQQTPGQGLQFLFEYFSETQRNKGNFPGRFSGRQFSNSRSEMNVSTLELGDSALYLCASSLAGGGAYEQYFGPGTRLTVT.

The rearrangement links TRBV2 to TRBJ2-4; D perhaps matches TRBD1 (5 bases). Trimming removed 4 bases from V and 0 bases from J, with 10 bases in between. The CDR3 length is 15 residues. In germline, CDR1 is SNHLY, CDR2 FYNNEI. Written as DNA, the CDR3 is TGTGCCAGCAGTGGACAGACACGAGCCAAAAACATTCAGTACTTC. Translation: CASSGQTRAKNIQYF.

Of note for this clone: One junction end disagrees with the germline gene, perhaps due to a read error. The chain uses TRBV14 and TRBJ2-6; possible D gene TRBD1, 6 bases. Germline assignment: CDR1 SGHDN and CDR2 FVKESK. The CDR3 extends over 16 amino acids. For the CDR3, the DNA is TGTGCCAGCAGCCACCAGGGGACGACTGGGGCCAACGTCCTGGCTTTC. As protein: CASSHQGTTGANVLAF. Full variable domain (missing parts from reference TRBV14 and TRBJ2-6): EAGVTQFPSHSVIEKGQTVTLRCDPISGHDNLYWYRRVMGKEIKFLLHFVKESKQDESGMPNNRFLAERTGGTYSTLKVQPAELEDSGVYFCASSHQGTTGANVLAFGAGSRLTVL.

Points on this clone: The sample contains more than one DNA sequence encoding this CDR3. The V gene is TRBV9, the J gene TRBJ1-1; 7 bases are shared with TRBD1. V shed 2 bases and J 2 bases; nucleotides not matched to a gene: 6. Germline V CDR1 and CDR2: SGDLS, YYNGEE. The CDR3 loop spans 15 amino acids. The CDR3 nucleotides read TGTGCCAGCAGCGTCGCCGGGACAGCAAACACTGAAGCTTTCTTT. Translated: CASSVAGTANTEAFF.

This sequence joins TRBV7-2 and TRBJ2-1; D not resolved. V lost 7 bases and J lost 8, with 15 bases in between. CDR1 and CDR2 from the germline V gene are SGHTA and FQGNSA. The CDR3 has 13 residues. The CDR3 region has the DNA TGTGCCAGCACGAATCCCTCAGAGGATGAGCAGTTCTTC. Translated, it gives CASTNPSEDEQFF. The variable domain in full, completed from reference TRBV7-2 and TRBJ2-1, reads GAGVSQSPSNKVTEKGKDVELRCDPISGHTALYWYRQSLGQGLEFLIYFQGNSAPDKSGLPSDRFSAERTGGSVSTLTIQRTQQEDSAVYLCASTNPSEDEQFFGPGTRLTVL.

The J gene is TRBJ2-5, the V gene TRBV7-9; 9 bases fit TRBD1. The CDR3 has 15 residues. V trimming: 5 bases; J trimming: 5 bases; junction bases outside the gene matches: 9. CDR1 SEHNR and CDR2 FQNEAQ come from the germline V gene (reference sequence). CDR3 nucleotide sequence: TGTGCCAGCAGCCCTACAGGGGGCCGGTCGGAGACCCAGTACTTC. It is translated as CASSPTGGRSETQYF.

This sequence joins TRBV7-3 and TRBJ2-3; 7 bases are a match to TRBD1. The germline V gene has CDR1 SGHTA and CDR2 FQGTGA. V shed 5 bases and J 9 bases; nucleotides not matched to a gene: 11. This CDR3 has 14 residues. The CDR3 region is CASSRDSISGTQYF. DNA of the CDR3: TGTGCCAGCAGCCGGGACAGCATCTCCGGGACGCAGTATTTT. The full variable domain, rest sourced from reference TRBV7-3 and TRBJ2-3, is GAGVSQTPSNKVTEKGKYVELRCDPISGHTALYWYRQSLGQGPEFLIYFQGTGAADDSGLPNDRFFAVRPEGSVSTLKIQRTERGDSAVYLCASSRDSISGTQYFGPGTRLTVL.

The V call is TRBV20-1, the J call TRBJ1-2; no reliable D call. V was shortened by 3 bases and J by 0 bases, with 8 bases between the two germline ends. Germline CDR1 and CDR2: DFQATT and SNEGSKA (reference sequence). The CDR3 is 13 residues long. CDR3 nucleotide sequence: TGCAGTGCTAGTGCCGGGACTAACTATGGCTACACCTTC. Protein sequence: CSASAGTNYGYTF.

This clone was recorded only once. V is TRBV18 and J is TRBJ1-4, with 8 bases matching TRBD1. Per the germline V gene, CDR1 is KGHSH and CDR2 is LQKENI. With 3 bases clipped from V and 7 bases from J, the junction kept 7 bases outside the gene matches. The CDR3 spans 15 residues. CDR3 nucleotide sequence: TGTGCCAGCTCACCCGCAGGGGGCGGGGGTGAAAAACTGTTTTTT. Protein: CASSPAGGGGEKLFF.

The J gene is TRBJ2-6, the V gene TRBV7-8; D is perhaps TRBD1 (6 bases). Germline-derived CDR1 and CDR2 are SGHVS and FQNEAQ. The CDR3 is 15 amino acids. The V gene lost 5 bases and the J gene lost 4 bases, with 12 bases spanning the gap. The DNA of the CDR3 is TGTGCCAGCAGCCCAGGACAGATCGGGGCCAACGTCCTGACTTTC. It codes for CASSPGQIGANVLTF.